This section outlines one T cell receptor (beta chain) sequence together with its context. The antigen is undetermined. The data originate from a study of T cell responses to AZD1222 COVID-19 vaccine. TCRdb keeps only in-frame clones here, not all; method: immunoSEQ multiplex PCR. Among 120,000 to 150,000 clones listed, about 91% were seen once. With 6 bases removed from V and 7 bases from J, the gap between germline ends came to 12 bases. The CDR3 is 12 amino acids. Per the germline V gene, CDR1 is WNHNN and CDR2 is SYGVQD (reference sequence). The study's findings and limits: Clonal diversity may have been underestimated, and the donors were mostly white British, with more females than males. Repertoire samples came only from after the peak T cell response.

This sequence originates from an adult in good health. The chain couples TRBV10-1 to TRBJ1-2; D unresolved. The sample here was peripheral blood, taken on day 0 of AZD1222 vaccination. Here the CDR3 reads CASRQRVGGYTF. The CDR3 DNA reads TGCGCCAGCAGACAGAGGGTCGGTGGCTACACCTTC.